A single sample is the source of the 19 T cell receptor beta chains below, sequenced in a study of OX40 agonist ivuxolimab in advanced cancers. The library came from the immunoSEQ multiplex PCR assay. The table comes from immuneACCESS by way of TCRdb, which keeps in-frame sequences with V and J called. Part of the clones is missing from these tables; in studies checked, under half for an unresolved V gene and the rest for unknown reasons. Here the sample has around 32,000 clones; approximately 89% occur a single time. The top ten clonotypes cover roughly 25% of the sample. Sequenced material: CD4+ or CD8+ T cells sorted from blood, taken in a trial of the OX40 agonist ivuxolimab. Source of these receptors: an adult with an advanced solid tumor such as melanoma, head and neck, liver or kidney cancer.

The CDR3 protein is CASSATSGRTGTGELFF. DNA of the CDR3: TGTGCCAGCAGTGCAACTAGCGGGAGGACGGGAACCGGGGAGCTGTTTTTT. This chain joins TRBV28 and TRBJ2-2; 12 bases align to TRBD2. CDR1 MDHEN and CDR2 SYDVKM come from the germline V gene. Losses at the gene ends were 5 bases for V and 5 bases for J; bases not matched to a gene: 9. The CDR3 extends over 17 amino acids.

The chain employs TRBV5-4 and TRBJ2-3; 12 nucleotides align to TRBD2. CDR3 length: 15 residues. The ends lost 4 bases at V and 3 bases at J; junction bases unmatched: 3. Germline values: CDR1 SGHNT, CDR2 YYREEE (reference sequence). The CDR3 DNA follows: TGTGCCAGCAGCCCTAGCGGGGGGGTAACAGATACGCAGTATTTT. Translation: CASSPSGGVTDTQYF. Based on the CDR3 plus reference TRBV5-4 and TRBJ2-3, the full variable domain is ETGVTQSPTHLIKTRGQQVTLRCSSQSGHNTVSWYQQALGQGPQFIFQYYREEENGRGNFPPRFSGLQFPNYSSELNVNALELDDSALYLCASSPSGGVTDTQYFGPGTRLTVL.

The V call is TRBV6-5, the J call TRBJ1-2, with TRBD1 as a possible D gene (6 bases). With 3 bases removed from V and 8 bases from J, the gap between germline ends came to 22 bases. The CDR3 is 16 residues long. Per germline, CDR1 MNHEY and CDR2 SVGAGI. The CDR3 region has the DNA TGTGCCAGCAGTTATAGCCCGGGGGGCGCTCTAGAGGGCTACACCTTC. It encodes CASSYSPGGALEGYTF.

The chain joins TRBV9 to TRBJ2-1; 7 bases align to TRBD1. The CDR3 loop spans 18 amino acids. The germline V gene encodes CDR1 SGDLS and CDR2 YYNGEE. Trimming at V came to 4 bases and at J to 3 bases, leaving 16 bases not matched to a gene. CDR3 coding DNA: TGTGCCAGCAGCCCCTACGAGCTATTGGACAGGAACTACAATGAGCAGTTCTTC. Translation gives CASSPYELLDRNYNEQFF.

The chain joins TRBV19 to TRBJ2-2; 11 bases align to TRBD2. Germline V gene sequence: CDR1 LNHDA, CDR2 SQIVND (reference sequence). The CDR3 extends over 15 amino acids. After removal of 3 bases from V and 6 bases from J, the junction contained 3 bases not matched to a gene. The CDR3 region has the DNA TGTGCCAGTAGTATTAGCGGGGGGGCCGCCGGGGAGCTGTTTTTT. As protein: CASSISGGAAGELFF.

V gene TRBV30 combines with J gene TRBJ1-1; no definite D call. CDR1 GTSNPN and CDR2 SVGIG come from the germline V gene (reference sequence). The CDR3 runs to 10 residues. The V end lost 5 bases, the J end lost 10 bases, and 11 bases lay between the germline ends. The CDR3 is CAWWAAGAFF. The DNA of the CDR3 is TGTGCCTGGTGGGCAGCCGGAGCTTTCTTT.

V is TRBV9 and J is TRBJ2-7; either TRBD1 or TRBD2 may supply D (5 bases each). CDR3 length: 15 residues. Between the trimmed V and J ends, which lost 7 bases and 5 bases, there was a span of 22 bases. Germline lookup yields CDR1 SGDLS and CDR2 YYNGEE. CDR3 residues: CASSSGTYISDEQYF. The CDR3 DNA follows: TGTGCCAGCTCCTCCGGGACCTACATCTCTGACGAGCAGTACTTC.

V gene TRBV5-4 combines with J gene TRBJ2-2; weak D call: TRBD2 (6 bases). This CDR3 comprises 14 residues. Trimming took 5 bases from V and 3 from J, leaving 11 bases between them. Germline V gives CDR1 SGHNT, CDR2 YYREEE (reference sequence). CDR3 in amino acids: CASREGGDTGELFF. As DNA, the CDR3 is TGTGCCAGCAGAGAGGGAGGAGACACCGGGGAGCTGTTTTTT.

The chain uses TRBV6-1 and TRBJ2-1; possible D gene TRBD2, 6 bases. V was shortened by 0 bases and J by 4 bases, with 7 bases between the two germline ends. The CDR3 has 14 amino acids. Germline V gene lookup returns CDR1 MNHNS and CDR2 SASEGT. This CDR3 reads CASSEASGYNEQFF. CDR3 DNA sequence: TGTGCCAGCAGTGAAGCTAGCGGTTACAATGAGCAGTTCTTC.

This clone was recorded only once. This chain links TRBV7-8 with TRBJ2-3; weak D call: TRBD2 (5 bases). Deletions cut 5 bases from V and 3 bases from J, with 12 bases between. The CDR3 is 14 residues long. The germline gives CDR1 SGHVS, CDR2 FQNEAQ. CDR3 region: CASSAVLETDTQYF. The CDR3, as DNA: TGTGCCAGCAGCGCAGTACTAGAAACAGATACGCAGTATTTT.

This clone was recorded a few times. The chain carries TRBV27 and TRBJ1-1, with D unresolved. Trimming removed 8 bases at V and 5 bases at J, with 12 bases between. CDR3 length: 12 amino acids. The germline gives CDR1 MNHEY, CDR2 SMNVEV (reference sequence). The DNA for the CDR3 is TGTGCCAGCCGCGGTCGGGGAACTGAAGCTTTCTTT. Translation: CASRGRGTEAFF.

The chain links TRBV5-6 to TRBJ2-7; perhaps TRBD2 as D (5 bases). CDR1 is SGHDT, CDR2 YYEEEE, per germline. This CDR3 contains 16 residues. Trimming removed 0 bases at V and 5 bases at J, with 18 bases between. DNA for the CDR3: TGTGCCAGCAGCTTGGGGCGAAAGAGAGGGCTCGACGAGCAGTACTTC. Amino acid sequence: CASSLGRKRGLDEQYF.

The V gene is TRBV28, the J gene TRBJ2-1; D possibly corresponds to TRBD2 (6 bases). Germline V gene lookup returns CDR1 MDHEN and CDR2 SYDVKM. The CDR3 runs 16 residues. V lost 7 bases to trimming and J lost 7 bases, with 23 bases between them. The CDR3 bases are TGTGCCAGCACCTCCCATCCGGGGGTAGCTGGGAATGAGCAGTTCTTC. The encoded protein is CASTSHPGVAGNEQFF.

The chain links TRBV7-6 to TRBJ2-7; 7 positions match TRBD1. The CDR3 runs 15 residues. Germline CDR1 and CDR2: SGHVS and FNYEAQ. Germline trimming cut 4 bases from V and 0 bases from J; bases unmatched to any gene: 6. CDR3 nucleotide sequence: TGTGCCAGCAGCTCCCGACAGGGATTCTCCTACGAGCAGTACTTC. As protein: CASSSRQGFSYEQYF.

The J gene is TRBJ1-1, the V gene TRBV6-5; maybe TRBD1 (6 bases). Trimming removed 4 bases from V and 1 base from J, with 13 bases in between. The CDR3 is 15 residues long. Germline V gene sequence: CDR1 MNHEY, CDR2 SVGAGI. CDR3 in DNA: TGTGCCAGCAGTTCCTGGACAGAGCCGAACACTGAAGCTTTCTTT. Translated, it gives CASSSWTEPNTEAFF.

V usage is TRBV21-1 and J usage is TRBJ2-3. TRBV21-1 is shown as a pseudogene. There are 12 residues in the CDR3. CDR3 amino acids: CASSVPPDTQYF. The CDR3 bases are TGTGCCAGCAGCGTACCCCCCGATACGCAGTATTTT.

V usage is TRBV5-4 and J usage is TRBJ2-1, with D unclear. This CDR3 region has 13 residues. Germline V gene lookup returns CDR1 SGHNT and CDR2 YYREEE (reference sequence). Trimming shortened V by 3 bases and J by 6 bases, and 10 bases separated the two germline ends. CDR3 sequence: CASSSSLSNEQFF. The CDR3 nucleotides are TGTGCCAGCAGCTCATCCCTCTCCAATGAGCAGTTCTTC. Full variable domain (rest looked up from reference TRBV5-4 and TRBJ2-1): ETGVTQSPTHLIKTRGQQVTLRCSSQSGHNTVSWYQQALGQGPQFIFQYYREEENGRGNFPPRFSGLQFPNYSSELNVNALELDDSALYLCASSSSLSNEQFFGPGTRLTVL.

The chain couples TRBV5-6 to TRBJ1-2, with no clear D. V gave up 3 bases and J gave up 1 base, with 7 bases separating them. Germline CDR1 reads SGHDT; CDR2 reads YYEEEE. CDR3 size: 13 residues. The CDR3: CASSWEDNYGYTF. As DNA, the CDR3 is TGTGCCAGCAGCTGGGAGGATAACTATGGCTACACCTTC.

This chain uses TRBV28 with TRBJ2-6; perhaps TRBD2 as D (5 bases). CDR3 length equals 16 residues. From germline, CDR1 is MDHEN and CDR2 SYDVKM. Trimming stripped 5 bases from V and 0 bases from J, with 11 bases between. CDR3 nucleotide sequence: TGTGCCAGCAGTCCGTTCGGGGTCTCTGGGGCCAACGTCCTGACTTTC. Translation: CASSPFGVSGANVLTF.